This TCR beta chain was recovered during a study of cytomegalovirus exposure and HLA in healthy donors. Overall study findings and caveats: Immune exposure was documented only through CMV serostatus. In a later analysis, most CMV-associated TCR beta chains appeared HLA-restricted.

This CDR3 has 17 residues. Looked up from germline, CDR1 is KGHSH and CDR2 is LQKENI. The V segment lost 0 bases and the J segment 7 bases; nucleotides outside the gene matches: 8. PCR amplification relied on 60 Vbeta primers (plus 13 Jbeta primers). Libraries were prepared by immunoSEQ multiplex PCR; TCRdb keeps only in-frame clonotypes and omits some of them. This table holds roughly 170,000 clones, around 80% found once. As for this clone: Antigen specificity is unknown.

The origin of this receptor is a female donor in good health and CMV-seronegative. J is TRBJ2-7 and V is TRBV18, with 14 nucleotides matching TRBD2. Sequenced sample: PBMCs. In nucleotides, the CDR3 is TGTGCCAGCTCACCACCAGGAGGGACTAGCGGGAGCATGGAGCAGTACTTC. Amino acid sequence: CASSPPGGTSGSMEQYF.